This T cell receptor beta chain stems from a study of molecular identifiers for immune sequencing clone quantification. Overall study: In replicates, the authors split RNA from about 20,000 or 100,000 naive CD8 cells five ways and sequenced four.

Sorting isolated naive CD8 T cells as CD8+CD4-CCR7+CD45RA+ events. This clonotype rates as medium-sized. Listed TCR primers, together with previously described methods, were used for the bulk TCR libraries. TCRdb passed the PCR reads through MiXCR, listing each CDR3 protein once. Found here are some 10,000 distinct CDR3 sequences, 15% to 20% of them singletons; the top ten hold roughly 1.8%. V trimming: 1 base; J trimming: 0 bases; junction bases outside the gene matches: 11. The CDR3 has 20 residues. Germline CDR1 is DFQATT and CDR2 is SNEGSKA (reference sequence). Specimen: naive CD8+ T cells from blood, with Jurkat cell RNA spiked in. The subset denotes: FACS-sorted CD8+CD4-CCR7+CD45RA+ naive T cells. The receptor's source is a human donor in good health. Some libraries in this study had Jurkat cell RNA spiked in. The chain is built from TRBV20-1 and TRBJ2-3; 15 nucleotides match TRBD2. The CDR3: CSARGSGTSGRKTSTDTQYF. The CDR3, as DNA: TGCAGTGCTAGAGGCTCCGGGACTAGCGGGAGGAAGACTAGCACAGATACGCAGTATTTT.